One sample yielded the 24 T cell receptor beta chains listed below, sequenced in a study of blood T cell repertoires in COVID-19. The table came from immunoSEQ multiplex PCR; TCRdb's copy has only in-frame clones and leaves some out. The sample includes about 97,000 clones, around 87% of them seen just once. Material: peripheral blood. Receptors were obtained from a woman in her 30s with acute or convalescent COVID-19.

The V and J genes are TRBV27 and TRBJ2-1; 8 bases are a match to TRBD1. V was clipped by 6 bases and J by 2 bases; unmatched bases: 9. The CDR3 is 16 amino acids. Per germline, CDR1 MNHEY and CDR2 SMNVEV (reference sequence). The CDR3 DNA is TGTGCCAGCAGCCTTCCCGGACAGGGACCCTACAATGAGCAGTTCTTC. It specifies CASSLPGQGPYNEQFF.

This clone appeared once. V gene TRBV28 combines with J gene TRBJ1-6, with D perhaps TRBD1 (5 bases). Trimming cost V 2 bases and J 0 bases, with 11 bases left between them. The CDR3 runs 17 residues. CDR1 is MDHEN and CDR2 is SYDVKM in the germline V gene. CDR3 in amino acids: CASSLIGTSSYNSPLHF. The CDR3 nucleotides read TGTGCCAGCAGTTTAATAGGGACTAGCTCCTATAATTCACCCCTCCACTTT.

The chain uses TRBV6-1 and TRBJ1-6; maybe TRBD1 (5 bases). Trimming removed 2 bases from V and 9 bases from J, with 14 bases in between. The CDR3 is 15 amino acids. Germline values: CDR1 MNHNS, CDR2 SASEGT. CDR3 bases: TGTGCCAGCAGTGAAAAAGGGGATGTTGGTTCACCCCTCCACTTT. It is translated as CASSEKGDVGSPLHF.

CDR3 bases: TGTGCCAGCATCGCTCACTTCTATAATTCACCCCTCCACTTT. It codes for CASIAHFYNSPLHF. The chain employs TRBV28 and TRBJ1-6, with D unclear. The germline V gene encodes CDR1 MDHEN and CDR2 SYDVKM. The CDR3 is 14 amino acids. Trimming took off 7 bases at V and 3 bases at J, with 10 bases between the two ends.

The chain uses TRBV10-3 and TRBJ2-3; 7 positions agree with TRBD1. The CDR3 is 18 residues long. CDR1 and CDR2 (germline): ENHRY, SYGVKD. V was pared by 0 bases and J by 1 base, with 10 bases of the junction left unmatched. The CDR3 is CAISESKGGLPGTDTQYF. The CDR3 DNA is TGTGCCATCAGTGAGTCGAAAGGGGGCCTGCCGGGCACAGATACGCAGTATTTT.

This clone was counted only a few times. CDR3 bases: TGTGCCAGTAGAAAAGCACAGGGGGGCGCGCCTGAAGCTTTCTTT. It specifies CASRKAQGGAPEAFF. The genes are TRBV19 and TRBJ1-1, with 8 nucleotides matching TRBD1. The CDR3 spans 15 residues. V shed 6 bases, J shed 6 bases, and the junction held 12 bases outside the gene matches. CDR1 and CDR2 (germline): LNHDA, SQIVND (reference sequence).

The chain recombines TRBV9 with TRBJ2-7; D possibly corresponds to TRBD2 (5 bases). The germline V gene has CDR1 SGDLS and CDR2 YYNGEE. The V end lost 2 bases, the J end lost 0 bases, and 12 bases lay between the germline ends. CDR3 length: 15 residues. CDR3 sequence reads: CASSVGSVLSYEQYF. CDR3 nucleotides: TGTGCCAGCAGCGTTGGGAGTGTCCTCTCCTACGAGCAGTACTTC.

The chain carries TRBV28 and TRBJ2-2; TRBD1 might be the D (6 bases). Germline assignment: CDR1 MDHEN and CDR2 SYDVKM. This CDR3 spans 14 amino acids. V gave up 5 bases and J gave up 5 bases, with 12 bases separating them. CDR3 bases: TGTGCCAGCAGTCACCCAGGGGATACCGGGGAGCTGTTTTTT. Protein: CASSHPGDTGELFF.

The chain is built from TRBV6-5 and TRBJ1-5; D might be TRBD1 (5 bases). The CDR3 contains 14 residues. Looked up from germline, CDR1 is MNHEY and CDR2 is SVGAGI. V gave up 5 bases and J gave up 6 bases, with 14 bases separating them. CDR3 residues: CASSKQGSAQPQHF. The CDR3 DNA follows: TGTGCCAGCAGTAAGCAGGGATCTGCTCAGCCCCAGCATTTT.

This clone has only a few counts. The rearrangement uses TRBV5-6 and TRBJ2-1, with D perhaps TRBD2 (6 bases). The V and J ends lost 4 bases and 10 bases respectively, with 15 bases between them. The CDR3 spans 13 residues. The germline CDR1 and CDR2 sequences are SGHDT and YYEEEE. The CDR3 nucleotides read TGTGCCAGCAGCCAAGGAGGGACGACAGAGCAGTTCTTC. It is translated as CASSQGGTTEQFF.

V is TRBV28 and J is TRBJ1-5; tentative D call: TRBD1 (5 bases). The V gene lost 6 bases and the J gene lost 0 bases, with 12 bases spanning the gap. CDR3 size: 15 residues. Germline-derived CDR1 and CDR2 are MDHEN and SYDVKM. The CDR3 loop reads CASSPGVYSNQPQHF. The CDR3 bases are TGTGCCAGCAGCCCGGGGGTTTATAGCAATCAGCCCCAGCATTTT. The complete variable domain, with remaining parts taken from reference TRBV28 and TRBJ1-5, reads DVKVTQSSRYLVKRTGEKVFLECVQDMDHENMFWYRQDPGLGLRLIYFSYDVKMKEKGDIPEGYSVSREKKERFSLILESASTNQTSMYLCASSPGVYSNQPQHFGDGTRLSIL.

The chain couples TRBV27 to TRBJ2-7; weak D call: TRBD1 (6 bases). From germline, CDR1 is MNHEY and CDR2 SMNVEV (reference sequence). CDR3 length: 14 amino acids. The V end lost 3 bases, the J end lost 2 bases, and 11 bases lay between the germline ends. The CDR3 nucleotides read TGTGCCAGCAGTTTGAAGACAGGTACCTACGAGCAGTACTTC. Translation gives CASSLKTGTYEQYF.

DNA of the CDR3: TGTGCCAGCAGCTTGTTAGGGGGCGCCGGTGGCTACACCTTC. Its translation: CASSLLGGAGGYTF. J is TRBJ1-2 and V is TRBV7-2; TRBD1 agrees at 7 bases. V dropped 3 bases and J dropped 7; count of bases not matched to a gene: 8. Germline-derived CDR1 and CDR2 are SGHTA and FQGNSA. The CDR3 extends over 14 amino acids. The variable domain in full, with the rest retrieved from reference TRBV7-2 and TRBJ1-2, is GAGVSQSPSNKVTEKGKDVELRCDPISGHTALYWYRQSLGQGLEFLIYFQGNSAPDKSGLPSDRFSAERTGGSVSTLTIQRTQQEDSAVYLCASSLLGGAGGYTFGSGTRLTVV.

This chain links TRBV2 with TRBJ2-7, with D tentatively TRBD2 (6 bases). The CDR3 is made up of 15 amino acids. V shed 2 bases and J shed 2 bases, with 13 bases lying between them. Germline V CDR1 and CDR2: SNHLY, FYNNEI. CDR3 nucleotides: TGTGCCAGCAGTGAACTTCGCGGGGCCCCCTACGAGCAGTACTTC. Its protein product is CASSELRGAPYEQYF.

The genes are TRBV14 and TRBJ1-4, with D uncertain. Germline V gene sequence: CDR1 SGHDN, CDR2 FVKESK. V was shortened by 4 bases and J by 1 base, with 4 bases between the two germline ends. CDR3 size: 13 residues. The CDR3 here is CASSRGTNEKLFF. The CDR3 bases are TGTGCCAGCAGCCGAGGAACTAATGAAAAACTGTTTTTT.

The rearrangement links TRBV5-4 to TRBJ2-3, with 9 bases that match TRBD2. In germline, CDR1 is SGHNT, CDR2 YYREEE (reference sequence). The CDR3 is 15 amino acids. The junction had 2 bases not matched to a gene; V was cut back by 0 bases and J by 3 bases. The CDR3 sequence: CASSLGLAGTDTQYF. As DNA, the CDR3 is TGTGCCAGCAGCTTGGGGCTAGCGGGAACAGATACGCAGTATTTT.

In its sample, this clone was seen once. The CDR3 nucleotides read TGTGCCACCAGTGACTCTACTTCACGGACAGGGGACCGCACAGATACGCAGTATTTT. This codes for CATSDSTSRTGDRTDTQYF. V gene TRBV24-1 combines with J gene TRBJ2-3; 9 positions match TRBD1. This CDR3 has 19 residues. Germline values: CDR1 KGHDR, CDR2 SFDVKD. V shed 4 bases and J 1 base; nucleotides not matched to a gene: 14.

This chain joins TRBV28 and TRBJ1-5; 8 positions match TRBD1. The CDR3 consists of 14 residues. Germline V gene data show CDR1 as MDHEN and CDR2 as SYDVKM. V trimming: 5 bases; J trimming: 1 base; junction bases outside the gene matches: 1. The CDR3 DNA is TGTGCCAGCAGTGCAGGGGGCAGCAATCAGCCCCAGCATTTT. This codes for CASSAGGSNQPQHF.

CDR3 in amino acids: CASSLARGTTEAFF. Written as DNA, the CDR3 is TGCGCCAGCAGCTTGGCCAGGGGAACCACTGAAGCTTTCTTT. The chain uses TRBV5-1 and TRBJ1-1; a weak D match, TRBD1 (6 bases). Germline V gene lookup returns CDR1 SGHRS and CDR2 YFSETQ. With 0 bases removed from V and 4 bases from J, the gap between germline ends came to 10 bases. The CDR3 extends over 14 amino acids. The full variable domain, with the rest looked up from reference TRBV5-1 and TRBJ1-1, is KAGVTQTPRYLIKTRGQQVTLSCSPISGHRSVSWYQQTPGQGLQFLFEYFSETQRNKGNFPGRFSGRQFSNSRSEMNVSTLELGDSALYLCASSLARGTTEAFFGQGTRLTVV.

The gene calls are TRBV6-1 and TRBJ2-2; weak D call: TRBD1 (6 bases). Germline V gene lookup returns CDR1 MNHNS and CDR2 SASEGT. The V gene lost 4 bases and the J gene lost 2 bases, with 14 bases spanning the gap. The CDR3 is 16 residues long. In DNA form, the CDR3 reads TGTGCCAGCAGTGTCCGCCCACAGGGAAACACCGGGGAGCTGTTTTTT. This encodes CASSVRPQGNTGELFF.

The genes are TRBV19 and TRBJ2-3; D possibly corresponds to TRBD1 (6 bases). V was clipped by 10 bases and J by 3 bases, with 17 bases between them. This CDR3 is 14 amino acids long. Germline assignment: CDR1 LNHDA and CDR2 SQIVND (reference sequence). CDR3 coding DNA: TGTGCCACCGCGAACAGGGCTAGGACAGATACGCAGTATTTT. This sequence encodes CATANRARTDTQYF.

This chain joins TRBV7-9 and TRBJ1-1, with a possible D match to TRBD1 (5 bases). Per germline, CDR1 SEHNR and CDR2 FQNEAQ (reference sequence). V lost 5 bases and J 8 bases, leaving 15 bases between the germline ends. This CDR3 spans 13 amino acids. The CDR3 reads CASSPAGTPEAFF. CDR3 nucleotides: TGTGCCAGCAGCCCCGCCGGGACTCCGGAAGCTTTCTTT.

This chain joins TRBV28 and TRBJ1-2; 8 nucleotides match TRBD1. The V gene end was trimmed by 5 bases and the J gene end by 7 bases; junction bases not matched to a gene: 6. This CDR3 is built from 13 residues. Germline CDR1 MDHEN, CDR2 SYDVKM. CDR3 DNA sequence: TGTGCCAGCAGTCAGACAGGGGCGGGTGGCTACACCTTC. The encoded protein is CASSQTGAGGYTF.

The chain carries TRBV28 and TRBJ1-3; 7 positions match TRBD1. In germline, CDR1 is MDHEN, CDR2 SYDVKM. With V trimmed by 4 bases and J by 0 bases, 9 bases remained unmatched. This CDR3 spans 17 amino acids. DNA for the CDR3: TGTGCCAGCAGTTCCCGACAGGGAAAAAGCTCTGGAAACACCATATATTTT. Protein: CASSSRQGKSSGNTIYF.